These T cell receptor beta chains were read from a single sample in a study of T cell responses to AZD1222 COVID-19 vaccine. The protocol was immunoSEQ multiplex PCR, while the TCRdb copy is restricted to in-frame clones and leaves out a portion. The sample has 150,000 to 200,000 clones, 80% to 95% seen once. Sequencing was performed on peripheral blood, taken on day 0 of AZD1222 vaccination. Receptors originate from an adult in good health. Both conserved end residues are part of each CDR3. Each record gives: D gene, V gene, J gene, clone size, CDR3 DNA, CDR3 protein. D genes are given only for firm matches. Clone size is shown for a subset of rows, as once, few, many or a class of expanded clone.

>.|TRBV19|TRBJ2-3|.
TGTGCCAGTAGTCGTCTAATAACAGATACGCAGTATTTT
CASSRLITDTQYF
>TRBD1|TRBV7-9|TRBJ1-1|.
TGTGCCAGCAGCACCCCGGACAGGGAGGGGACTGAAGCTTTCTTT
CASSTPDREGTEAFF
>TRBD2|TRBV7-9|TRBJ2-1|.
TGTGCCAGCAGCCCCGACACCGGGACTAGCGGACGGAATGAGCAGTTCTTC
CASSPDTGTSGRNEQFF
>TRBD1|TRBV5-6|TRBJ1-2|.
TGTGCCAGCAGCTTGGCAACAGGGGATTACTATGGCTACACCTTC
CASSLATGDYYGYTF
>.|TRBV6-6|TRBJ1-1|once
TGTGCCAGCAGTTGGACAAAGTTGCACACTGAAGCTTTCTTT
CASSWTKLHTEAFF
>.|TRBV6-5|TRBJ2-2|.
TGTGCCAGCAGTTACTCCACAGCGACCGGGGAGCTGTTTTTT
CASSYSTATGELFF
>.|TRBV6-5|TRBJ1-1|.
TGTGCCAGCAGTTCCTTAGGGGCGGGAACTGAAGCTTTCTTT
CASSSLGAGTEAFF
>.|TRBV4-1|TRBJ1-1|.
TGCGCCAGCAGCCAACCACATGTGAACACTGAAGCTTTCTTT
CASSQPHVNTEAFF
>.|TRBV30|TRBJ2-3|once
TGTGCCTGGAGTGTACGGACTACCAACACAGATACGCAGTATTTT
CAWSVRTTNTDTQYF
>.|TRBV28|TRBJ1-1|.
TGTGCCAGCAGTTTGGGTGGAGGGAACACTGAAGCTTTCTTT
CASSLGGGNTEAFF
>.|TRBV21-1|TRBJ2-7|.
TGTGCCAGCATATCGGGGGGACTCTACGAGCAGTACTTC
CASISGGLYEQYF
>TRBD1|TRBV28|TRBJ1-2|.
TGTGCCAGCAGTCCCCGTGAGAGGGGGCTCGAGGGCTACACCTTC
CASSPRERGLEGYTF
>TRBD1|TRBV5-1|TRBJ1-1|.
TGCGCCAGCAGCTTGGTCCAGGGGGAGAGGAACACTGAAGCTTTCTTT
CASSLVQGERNTEAFF
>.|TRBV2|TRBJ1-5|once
TGTGCCAGCAGTTGGGGAGGGGGCAATCAGCCCCAGCATTTT
CASSWGGGNQPQHF
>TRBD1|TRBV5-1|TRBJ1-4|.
TGCGCCAGCAGATTAGGGACAGATGCAACTAATGAAAAACTGTTTTTT
CASRLGTDATNEKLFF
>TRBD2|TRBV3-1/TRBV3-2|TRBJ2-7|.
TGTGCCAGCAGCCACCTCAAAAAGGGGACTAGAGATCTTCCCCCCTACGAGCAGTACTTC
CASSHLKKGTRDLPPYEQYF
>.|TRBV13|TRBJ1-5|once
TGTGCCAGCAGCCTCCGGGGGGGGCAGCCCCAGCATTTT
CASSLRGGQPQHF
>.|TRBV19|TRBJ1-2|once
TGTGCCAGTACCCCCTGGTCGGCTAACTATGGCTACACCTTC
CASTPWSANYGYTF
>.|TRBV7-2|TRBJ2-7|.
TGTGCCAGCAGCCGATCCTACGAGCAGTACTTC
CASSRSYEQYF
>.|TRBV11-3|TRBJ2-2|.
TGTGCCAGCAGTTCCGACAGTAACACCGGGGAGCTGTTTTTT
CASSSDSNTGELFF
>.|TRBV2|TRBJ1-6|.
TGTGCCAGCAGTCCCTCCCAGGGAAGGAGTAATTCACCCCTCCACTTT
CASSPSQGRSNSPLHF
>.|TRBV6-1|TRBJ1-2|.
TGTGCCAGCAGTGAAGCGCTTGAACCCTATGGCTACACCTTC
CASSEALEPYGYTF
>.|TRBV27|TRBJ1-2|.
TGTGCCAGCAAAAAAACCGGGAGCTATGGCTACACCTTC
CASKKTGSYGYTF
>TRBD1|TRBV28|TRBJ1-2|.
TGTGCCAGCAGTTTCCGGCCCCTGTCCGGGACAGGGTCTGGCTACACCTTC
CASSFRPLSGTGSGYTF
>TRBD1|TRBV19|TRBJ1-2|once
TGTGCCAGTAGTATAGGACAGGGGGCTCGAGGCTACACCTTC
CASSIGQGARGYTF
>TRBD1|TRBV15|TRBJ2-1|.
TGTGCCACCAGCAGAGAGGCAGGGGGTTACAATGAGCAGTTCTTC
CATSREAGGYNEQFF
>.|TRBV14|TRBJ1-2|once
TGTGCCAGCAGCCCCGGGACGTCGGTTCGACCGTATGGCTACACCTTC
CASSPGTSVRPYGYTF
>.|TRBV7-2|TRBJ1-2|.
TGTGCCAGCAGCTTAGACGCAGTAGCTAACTATGGCTACACCTTC
CASSLDAVANYGYTF
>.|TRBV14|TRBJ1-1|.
TGTGCCAGCAGCCAAGATATGGCGGCCGGGGGAGCTTTCTTT
CASSQDMAAGGAFF
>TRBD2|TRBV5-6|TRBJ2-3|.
TGTGCCAGCAGCTTGGATCCGGGAGGGACGACAGATACGCAGTATTTT
CASSLDPGGTTDTQYF
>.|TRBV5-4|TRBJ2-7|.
TGTGCCAGCAGCTTGGGTGCTACGACCTACGAGCAGTACTTC
CASSLGATTYEQYF
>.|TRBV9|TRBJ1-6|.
TGTGCCAGCAGCAGTTTCCTTTCACCCCTCCACTTT
CASSSFLSPLHF
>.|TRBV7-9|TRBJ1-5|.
TGTGCCAGCAGCCCGGGACCTTCGGGTCAGCCCCAGCATTTT
CASSPGPSGQPQHF
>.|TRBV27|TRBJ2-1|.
TGTGCCAGCAGTTTCGTGGCCCATTCCAATGAGCAGTTCTTC
CASSFVAHSNEQFF
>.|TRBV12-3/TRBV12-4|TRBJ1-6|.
TGTGCCAGCAGAATGTTAAATTCACCCCTCCACTTT
CASRMLNSPLHF
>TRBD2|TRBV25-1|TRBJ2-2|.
TGTGCCAGCAGTGAATACTACCCGACTAGCGGGAGTCAAGAGCTGTTTTTT
CASSEYYPTSGSQELFF
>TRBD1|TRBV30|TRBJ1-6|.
TGTGCCTGGAGGGACCCGGGACAGGGTCTTTATTCACCCCTCCACTTT
CAWRDPGQGLYSPLHF
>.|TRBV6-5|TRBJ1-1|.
TGTGCCAGCAGAACAGGGAGTGAAGATGGCACTGAAGCTTTCTTT
CASRTGSEDGTEAFF
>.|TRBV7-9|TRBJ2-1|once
TGTGCCAGCAGCCCTCAAGGCGGGGCCTACAATGAGCAGTTCTTC
CASSPQGGAYNEQFF
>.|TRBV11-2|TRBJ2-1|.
TGTGCCAGCAGCTGGATCGATTCCTACAATGAGCAGTTCTTC
CASSWIDSYNEQFF
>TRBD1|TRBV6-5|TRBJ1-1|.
TGTGCCAGCAGTTCGACAGGGGTTCGACTCACTGAAGCTTTCTTT
CASSSTGVRLTEAFF
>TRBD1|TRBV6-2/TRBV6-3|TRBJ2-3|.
TGTGCCAGCAGCCCTGGACAGGAGGCAGATACGCAGTATTTT
CASSPGQEADTQYF
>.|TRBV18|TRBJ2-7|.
TGTGCCAGCTCACAGAATTACGAGCAGTACTTC
CASSQNYEQYF
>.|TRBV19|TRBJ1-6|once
TGTGCGACCAACCTGGGGAATTCACCCCTCCACTTT
CATNLGNSPLHF
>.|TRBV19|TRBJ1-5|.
TGTGCCAGTAGTCGGAGTCTTAGGAACAATCAGCCCCAGCATTTT
CASSRSLRNNQPQHF